This TCR beta chain emerged from a study of blood T cells in healthy people across ages. Broader study findings: Donor CMV infection status was unknown, possibly confounding age-related changes in expanded clonotypes.

It was with a sample-barcoded 5' primer and a J-beta primer mix that a second PCR of about 6 to 12 cycles was run. One entry per CDR3 protein, called by TCRdb with MiXCR from the 5' RACE reads. The sample yields about 1.6 million distinct CDR3 sequences, roughly 32% seen once. Turning to this clonotype: What it binds is not known.

CDR3 size: 16 residues. V was pared by 1 base and J by 7 bases, with 5 bases of the junction left unmatched. Germline lookup yields CDR1 LNHNV and CDR2 YYDKDF (reference sequence). The V and J genes are TRBV15 and TRBJ2-5, with 14 bases that match TRBD2. Sample: blood. This TCR was sampled from a woman in her twenties or thirties in good health. The CDR3 sequence is CATSRGGLAGGGTQYF. The CDR3 bases are TGTGCCACCAGCAGAGGTGGACTAGCGGGAGGAGGGACCCAGTACTTC.